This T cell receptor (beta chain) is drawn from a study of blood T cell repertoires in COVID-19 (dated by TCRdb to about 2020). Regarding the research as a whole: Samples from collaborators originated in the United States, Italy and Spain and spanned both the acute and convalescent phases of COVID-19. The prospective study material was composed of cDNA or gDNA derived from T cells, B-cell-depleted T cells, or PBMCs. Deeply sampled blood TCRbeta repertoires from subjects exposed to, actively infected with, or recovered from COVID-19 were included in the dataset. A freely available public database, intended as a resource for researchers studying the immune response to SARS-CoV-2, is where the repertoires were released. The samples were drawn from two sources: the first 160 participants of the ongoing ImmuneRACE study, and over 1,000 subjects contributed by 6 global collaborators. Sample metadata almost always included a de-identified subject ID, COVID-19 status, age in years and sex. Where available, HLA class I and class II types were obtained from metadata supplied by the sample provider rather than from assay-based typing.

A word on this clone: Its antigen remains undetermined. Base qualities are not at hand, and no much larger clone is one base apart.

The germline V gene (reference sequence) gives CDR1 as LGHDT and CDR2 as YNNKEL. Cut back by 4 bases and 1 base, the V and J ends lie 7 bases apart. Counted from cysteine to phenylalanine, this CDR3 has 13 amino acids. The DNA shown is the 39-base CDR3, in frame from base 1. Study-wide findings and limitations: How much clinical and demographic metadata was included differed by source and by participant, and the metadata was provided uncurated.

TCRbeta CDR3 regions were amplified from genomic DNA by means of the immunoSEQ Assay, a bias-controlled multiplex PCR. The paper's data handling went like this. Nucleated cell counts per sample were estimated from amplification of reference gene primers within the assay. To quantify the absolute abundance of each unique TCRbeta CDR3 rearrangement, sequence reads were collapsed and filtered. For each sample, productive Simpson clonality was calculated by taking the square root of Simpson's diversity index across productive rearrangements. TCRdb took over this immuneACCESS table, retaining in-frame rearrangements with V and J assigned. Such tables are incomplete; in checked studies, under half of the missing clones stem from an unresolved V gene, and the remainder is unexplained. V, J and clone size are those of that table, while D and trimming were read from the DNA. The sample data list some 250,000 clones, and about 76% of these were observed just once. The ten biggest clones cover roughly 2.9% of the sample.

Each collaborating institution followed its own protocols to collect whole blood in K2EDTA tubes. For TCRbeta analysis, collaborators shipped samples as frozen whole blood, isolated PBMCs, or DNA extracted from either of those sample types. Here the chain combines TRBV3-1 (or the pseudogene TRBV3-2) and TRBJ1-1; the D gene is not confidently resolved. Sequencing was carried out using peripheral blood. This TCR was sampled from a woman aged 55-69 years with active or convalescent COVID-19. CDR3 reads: CASSRVKNTEAFF. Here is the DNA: TGTGCCAGCAGCCGAGTTAAGAACACTGAAGCTTTCTTT.